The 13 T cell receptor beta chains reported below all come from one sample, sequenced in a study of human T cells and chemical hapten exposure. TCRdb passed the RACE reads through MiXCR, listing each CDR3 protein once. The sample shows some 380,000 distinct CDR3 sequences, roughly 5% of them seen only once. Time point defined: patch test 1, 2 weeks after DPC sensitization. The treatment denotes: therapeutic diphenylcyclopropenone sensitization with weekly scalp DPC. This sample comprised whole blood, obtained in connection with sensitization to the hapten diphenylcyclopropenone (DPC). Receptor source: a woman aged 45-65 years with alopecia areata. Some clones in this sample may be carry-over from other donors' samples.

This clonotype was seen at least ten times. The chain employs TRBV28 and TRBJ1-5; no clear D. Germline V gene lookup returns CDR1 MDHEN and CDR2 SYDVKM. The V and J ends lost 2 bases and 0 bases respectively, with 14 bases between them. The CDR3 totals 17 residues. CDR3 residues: CASSLRSAILSNQPQHF. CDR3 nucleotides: TGTGCCAGCAGTTTAAGGTCGGCTATTCTTAGCAATCAGCCCCAGCATTTT.

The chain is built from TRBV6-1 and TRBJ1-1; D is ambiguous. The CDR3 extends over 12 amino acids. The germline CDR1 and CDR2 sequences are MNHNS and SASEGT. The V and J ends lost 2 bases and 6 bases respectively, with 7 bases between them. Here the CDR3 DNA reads TGTGCCAGCAGTGAACTCCCACCTGAAGCTTTCTTT. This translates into CASSELPPEAFF.

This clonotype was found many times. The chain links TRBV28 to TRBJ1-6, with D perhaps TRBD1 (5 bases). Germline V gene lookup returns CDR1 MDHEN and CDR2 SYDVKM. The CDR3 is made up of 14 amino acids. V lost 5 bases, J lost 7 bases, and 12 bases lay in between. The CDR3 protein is CASSQGLTNSPLHF. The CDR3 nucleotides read TGTGCCAGCAGTCAGGGACTAACCAATTCACCCCTCCACTTT.

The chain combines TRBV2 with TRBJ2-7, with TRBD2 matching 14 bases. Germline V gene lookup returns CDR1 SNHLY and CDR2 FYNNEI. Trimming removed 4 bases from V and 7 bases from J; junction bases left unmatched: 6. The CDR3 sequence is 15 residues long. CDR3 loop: CASSGGTSGSWEQYF. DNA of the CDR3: TGTGCCAGCAGTGGAGGGACTAGCGGGAGCTGGGAGCAGTACTTC.

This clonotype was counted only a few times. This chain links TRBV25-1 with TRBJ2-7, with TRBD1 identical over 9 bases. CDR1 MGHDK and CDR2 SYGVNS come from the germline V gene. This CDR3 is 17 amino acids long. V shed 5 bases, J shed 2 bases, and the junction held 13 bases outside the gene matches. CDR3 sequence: CASSSSPLGQGPYEQYF. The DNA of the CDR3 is TGTGCCAGCAGTTCTTCCCCCCTGGGACAGGGCCCCTACGAGCAGTACTTC.

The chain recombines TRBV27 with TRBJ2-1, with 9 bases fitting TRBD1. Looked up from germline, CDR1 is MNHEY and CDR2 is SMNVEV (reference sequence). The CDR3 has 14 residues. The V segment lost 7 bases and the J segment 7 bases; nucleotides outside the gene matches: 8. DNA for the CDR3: TGTGCCAGCAAGCGACAGGGGGTATTGAATGAGCAGTTCTTC. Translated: CASKRQGVLNEQFF.

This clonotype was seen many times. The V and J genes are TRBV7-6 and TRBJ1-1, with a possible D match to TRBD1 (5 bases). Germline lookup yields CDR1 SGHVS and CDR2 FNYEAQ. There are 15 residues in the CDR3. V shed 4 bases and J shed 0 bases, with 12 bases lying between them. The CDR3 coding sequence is TGTGCCAGCAGCTCAGTGGGACGGATGAACACTGAAGCTTTCTTT. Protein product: CASSSVGRMNTEAFF.

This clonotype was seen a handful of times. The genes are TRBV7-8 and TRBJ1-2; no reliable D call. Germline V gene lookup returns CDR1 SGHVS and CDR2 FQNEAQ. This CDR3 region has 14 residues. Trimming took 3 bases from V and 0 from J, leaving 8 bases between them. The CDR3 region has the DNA TGTGCCAGCAGCTTGGCACTAGCTAACTATGGCTACACCTTC. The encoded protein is CASSLALANYGYTF.

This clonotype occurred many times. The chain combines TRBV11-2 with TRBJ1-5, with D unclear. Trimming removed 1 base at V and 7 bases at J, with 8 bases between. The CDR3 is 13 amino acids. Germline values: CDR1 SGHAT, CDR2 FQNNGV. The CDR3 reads CASSLGLDQPQHF. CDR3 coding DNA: TGTGCCAGCAGCTTAGGCTTGGACCAGCCCCAGCATTTT.

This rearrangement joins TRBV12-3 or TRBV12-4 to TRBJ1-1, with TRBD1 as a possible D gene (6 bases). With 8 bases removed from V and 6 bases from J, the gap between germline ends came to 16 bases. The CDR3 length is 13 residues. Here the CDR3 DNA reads TGTGCCAGCTGGAGGGGGGGTGGCGCTGAAGCTTTCTTT. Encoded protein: CASWRGGGAEAFF.

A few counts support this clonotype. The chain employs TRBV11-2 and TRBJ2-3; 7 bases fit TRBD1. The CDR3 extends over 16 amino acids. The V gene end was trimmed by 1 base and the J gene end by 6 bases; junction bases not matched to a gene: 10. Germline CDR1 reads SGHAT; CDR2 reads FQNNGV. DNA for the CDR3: TGTGCCAGCAGCTTAGGAGGGGCAGGGGGTGGCGATACGCAGTATTTT. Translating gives CASSLGGAGGGDTQYF.

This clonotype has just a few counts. The CDR3 coding sequence is TGCAGTGCTATAGCGGGGGACAACACCGGGGAGCTGTTTTTT. It is translated as CSAIAGDNTGELFF. The chain recombines TRBV20-1 with TRBJ2-2, with 9 bases lining up with TRBD2. The V gene's germline CDR1 is DFQATT and CDR2 SNEGSKA (reference sequence). With V trimmed by 4 bases and J by 2 bases, 2 bases remained unmatched. The CDR3 length is 14 residues.

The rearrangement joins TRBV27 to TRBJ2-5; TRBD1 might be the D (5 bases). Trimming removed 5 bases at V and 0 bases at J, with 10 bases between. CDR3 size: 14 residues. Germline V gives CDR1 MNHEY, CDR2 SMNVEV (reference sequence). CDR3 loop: CASSETAYQETQYF. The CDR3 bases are TGTGCCAGCAGTGAGACAGCGTACCAAGAGACCCAGTACTTC.